The source of this TCR beta chain is a study of T cells in localized non-small cell lung cancer. Assay: immunoSEQ multiplex PCR; the TCRdb copy retains only in-frame clones and omits some. The sample consists of approximately 29,000 clones, around 90% of them appearing once. The sequence derives from a male donor aged 60 or over with stage I lung adenocarcinoma. The input for sequencing was peripheral blood, taken before any cancer treatment.

CDR3: CARPSGPSAGLNYGYTF. In DNA form, the CDR3 reads TGTGCCCGGCCGTCCGGACCCAGTGCTGGACTAAACTATGGCTACACCTTC. V usage is TRBV30 and J usage is TRBJ1-2, with D uncertain. Germline CDR1 reads GTSNPN; CDR2 reads SVGIG (reference sequence). The V end lost 8 bases, the J end lost 2 bases, and 27 bases lay between the germline ends. CDR3 length: 17 amino acids.